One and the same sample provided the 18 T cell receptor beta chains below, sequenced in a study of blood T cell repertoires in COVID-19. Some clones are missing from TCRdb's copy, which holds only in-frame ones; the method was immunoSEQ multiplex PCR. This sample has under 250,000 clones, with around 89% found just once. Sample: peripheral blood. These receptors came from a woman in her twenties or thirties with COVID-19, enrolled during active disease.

CDR3 nucleotides: TGCGCCAGCAGCCAAGATCCTAGAGCAAACACTGAAGCTTTCTTT. It yields the protein CASSQDPRANTEAFF. The rearrangement links TRBV4-3 to TRBJ1-1; D remains unclear. This CDR3 has 15 residues. CDR1 and CDR2 (germline): LGHNA, YSLEER. The ends were cut back, 0 bases at V and 2 bases at J, with 10 bases in the middle.

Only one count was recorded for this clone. CDR3 bases: TGTGCCAGCAGTTGGTCGGGAGGTCAGCCCCAGCATTTT. Translated: CASSWSGGQPQHF. The rearrangement links TRBV27 to TRBJ1-5; D is undetermined. The germline V gene has CDR1 MNHEY and CDR2 SMNVEV (reference sequence). The CDR3 extends over 13 amino acids. With 4 bases removed from V and 6 bases from J, the gap between germline ends came to 10 bases.

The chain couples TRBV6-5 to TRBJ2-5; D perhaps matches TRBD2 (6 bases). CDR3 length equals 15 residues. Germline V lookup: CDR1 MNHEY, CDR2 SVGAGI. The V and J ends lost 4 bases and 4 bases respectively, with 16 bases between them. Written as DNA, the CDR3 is TGTGCCAGCAGTTCCCCCGTGGGGGGTTCAGAGACCCAGTACTTC. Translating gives CASSSPVGGSETQYF.

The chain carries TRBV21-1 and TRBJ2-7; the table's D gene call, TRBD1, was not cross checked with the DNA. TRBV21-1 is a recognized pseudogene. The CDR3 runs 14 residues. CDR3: CASSKEGDPYEQYV. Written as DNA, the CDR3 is TGTGCCAGCAGCAAAGAGGGGGATCCCTACGAGCAGTACGTC.

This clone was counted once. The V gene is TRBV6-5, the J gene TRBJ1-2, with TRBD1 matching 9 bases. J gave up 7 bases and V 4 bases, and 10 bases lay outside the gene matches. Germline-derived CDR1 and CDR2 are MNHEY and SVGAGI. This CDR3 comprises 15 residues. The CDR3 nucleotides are TGTGCCAGCAGTTCCGGACCGGGACAGGGATCTGGCTACACCTTC. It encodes CASSSGPGQGSGYTF.

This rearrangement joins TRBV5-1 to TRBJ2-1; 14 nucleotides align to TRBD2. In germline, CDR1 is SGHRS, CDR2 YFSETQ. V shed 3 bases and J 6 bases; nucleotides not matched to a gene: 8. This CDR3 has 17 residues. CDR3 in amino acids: CASSSRLAGGPSNEQFF. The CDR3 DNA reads TGCGCCAGCAGCTCCCGACTAGCGGGGGGGCCTAGCAATGAGCAGTTCTTC.

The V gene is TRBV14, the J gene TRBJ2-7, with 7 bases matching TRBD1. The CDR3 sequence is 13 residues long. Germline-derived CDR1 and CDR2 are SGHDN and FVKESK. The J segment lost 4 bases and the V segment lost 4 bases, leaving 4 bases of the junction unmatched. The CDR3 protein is CASSRQGSYEQYF. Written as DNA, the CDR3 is TGTGCCAGCAGCCGACAGGGATCGTACGAGCAGTACTTC.

DNA for the CDR3: TGTGCCAGCAACGTGAGACAGGGTTCTTTTCCACCCCTCCACTTT. Translated, it gives CASNVRQGSFPPLHF. The genes are TRBV6-5 and TRBJ1-6, with 7 bases that match TRBD1. Germline CDR1 is MNHEY and CDR2 is SVGAGI. The ends lost 7 bases at V and 11 bases at J; junction bases unmatched: 14. This CDR3 spans 15 amino acids.

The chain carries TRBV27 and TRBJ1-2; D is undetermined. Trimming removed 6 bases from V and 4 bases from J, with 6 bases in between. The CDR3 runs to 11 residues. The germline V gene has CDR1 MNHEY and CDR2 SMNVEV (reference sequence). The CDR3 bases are TGTGCCAGCAGAACGGGCTATGGCTACACCTTC. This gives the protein CASRTGYGYTF.

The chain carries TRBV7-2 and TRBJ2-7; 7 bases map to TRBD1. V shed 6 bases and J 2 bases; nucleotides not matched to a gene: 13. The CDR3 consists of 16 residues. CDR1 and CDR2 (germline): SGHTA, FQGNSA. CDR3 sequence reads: CASRRRDSQFPYEQYF. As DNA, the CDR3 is TGTGCCAGCAGACGAAGGGACAGCCAATTCCCCTACGAGCAGTACTTC.

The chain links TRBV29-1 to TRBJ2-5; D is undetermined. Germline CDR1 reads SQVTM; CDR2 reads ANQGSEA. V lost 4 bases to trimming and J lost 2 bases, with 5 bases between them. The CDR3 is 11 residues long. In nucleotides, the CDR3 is TGCAGCGTTGGCGCTCAAGAGACCCAGTACTTC. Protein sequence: CSVGAQETQYF.

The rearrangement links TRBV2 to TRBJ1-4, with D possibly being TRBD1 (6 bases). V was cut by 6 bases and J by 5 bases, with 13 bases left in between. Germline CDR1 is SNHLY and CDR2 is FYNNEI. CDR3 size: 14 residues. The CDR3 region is CASRPGRGNEKLFF. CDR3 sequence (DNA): TGTGCCAGCAGGCCGGGGAGGGGGAATGAAAAACTGTTTTTT.

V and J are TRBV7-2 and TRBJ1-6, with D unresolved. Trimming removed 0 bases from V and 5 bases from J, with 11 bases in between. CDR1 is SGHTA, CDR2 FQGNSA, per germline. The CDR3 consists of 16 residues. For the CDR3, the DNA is TGTGCCAGCAGCTTAGCGACTCGAGCAGATAATTCACCCCTCCACTTT. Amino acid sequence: CASSLATRADNSPLHF.

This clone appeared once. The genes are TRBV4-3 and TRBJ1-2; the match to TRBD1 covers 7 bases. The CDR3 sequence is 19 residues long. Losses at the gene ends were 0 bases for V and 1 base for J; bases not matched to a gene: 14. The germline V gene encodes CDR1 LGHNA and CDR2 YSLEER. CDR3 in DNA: TGCGCCAGCAGCCAAGATTTGCAGGGGGTCTTCCTAAGTAACTATGGCTACACCTTC. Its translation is CASSQDLQGVFLSNYGYTF.

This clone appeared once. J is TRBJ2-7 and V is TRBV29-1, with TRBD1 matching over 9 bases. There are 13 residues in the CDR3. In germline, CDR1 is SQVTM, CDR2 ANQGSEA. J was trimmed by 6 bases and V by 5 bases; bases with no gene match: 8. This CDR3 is CSVQGQGWTEQYF. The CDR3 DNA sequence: TGCAGCGTTCAGGGACAGGGATGGACCGAGCAGTACTTC.

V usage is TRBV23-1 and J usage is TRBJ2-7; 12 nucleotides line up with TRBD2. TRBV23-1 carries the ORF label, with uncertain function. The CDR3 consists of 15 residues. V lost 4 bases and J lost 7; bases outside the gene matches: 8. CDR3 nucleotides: TGCGCCAGCAGTCTTGGACTAGCGGGATCTAGGGAGCAGTACGTC. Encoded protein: CASSLGLAGSREQYV.

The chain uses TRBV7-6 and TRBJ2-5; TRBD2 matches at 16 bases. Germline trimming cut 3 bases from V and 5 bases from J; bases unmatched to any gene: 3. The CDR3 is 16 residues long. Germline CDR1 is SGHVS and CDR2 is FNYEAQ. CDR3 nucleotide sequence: TGTGCCAGCAGCTTTGGGGGACTAGCGGGAGGGGAGACCCAGTACTTC. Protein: CASSFGGLAGGETQYF. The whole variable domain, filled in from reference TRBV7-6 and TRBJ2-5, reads GAGVSQSPRYKVTKRGQDVALRCDPISGHVSLYWYRQALGQGPEFLTYFNYEAQQDKSGLPNDRFSAERPEGSISTLTIQRTEQRDSAMYRCASSFGGLAGGETQYFGPGTRLLVL.

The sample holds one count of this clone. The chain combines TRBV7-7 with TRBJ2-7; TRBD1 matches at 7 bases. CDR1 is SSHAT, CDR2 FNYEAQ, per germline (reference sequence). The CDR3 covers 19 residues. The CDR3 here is CASSQGGLVGSPSSYEQYV. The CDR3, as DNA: TGTGCTAGCAGCCAAGGGGGCCTCGTAGGGAGCCCGAGCTCCTACGAGCAGTACGTC.